Sequencing of this T cell receptor beta chain was carried out in a study of blood T cell repertoires in COVID-19. Study-wide background: Acute and convalescent COVID-19 samples came from the United States, Italy and Spain. Sample material is recorded as cDNA or gDNA derived from T cells, B-cell-depleted T cells, or PBMCs.

Trimming shortened V by 1 base and J by 2 bases, and 8 bases separated the two germline ends. Germline V CDR1 and CDR2: SGHDN, FVKESK. This CDR3 has 14 amino acids. As processed by the authors: Scientists estimated how many nucleated cells there were by amplifying reference gene primers. TCRdb keeps only in-frame clones here, not all; method: immunoSEQ multiplex PCR. V and J calls and clone size are given by that table; D and trimming were obtained from the DNA. Of around 140,000 clones in the sample, around 84% were seen once. The sequence was collected from a man between 60 and 75 years old with active or convalescent COVID-19. The V and J genes are TRBV14 and TRBJ1-2; D ambiguous. The sequencing input was peripheral blood. The CDR3 spells CASSQGAVNYGYTF. The DNA for the CDR3 is TGTGCCAGCAGCCAAGGGGCAGTAAACTATGGCTACACCTTC. Full variable domain (remainder filled in from reference TRBV14 and TRBJ1-2): EAGVTQFPSHSVIEKGQTVTLRCDPISGHDNLYWYRRVMGKEIKFLLHFVKESKQDESGMPNNRFLAERTGGTYSTLKVQPAELEDSGVYFCASSQGAVNYGYTFGSGTRLTVV.